These 27 T cell receptor beta chains came from one sample sequenced in a study of cytomegalovirus exposure and HLA in healthy donors. Both 60 Vbeta primers and 13 Jbeta primers went into the PCR. The data were produced by immunoSEQ multiplex PCR, yet TCRdb's version contains in-frame clones alone and is incomplete. The sample lists around 80,000 clones; more than 60% were seen once. Specimen: PBMCs. The receptors stem from a man in his late teens or twenties in good health and CMV-seropositive.

In its sample, this clone was seen once. This rearrangement joins TRBV27 to TRBJ2-1; TRBD2 is a possible D gene (6 bases). The CDR3 is 14 amino acids. V dropped 5 bases and J dropped 9 bases, with 17 bases sitting between them. CDR1 MNHEY and CDR2 SMNVEV come from the germline V gene (reference sequence). CDR3 sequence: CASSVGGAQIEQFF. The CDR3 coding sequence is TGTGCCAGCAGTGTCGGAGGGGCGCAAATTGAGCAGTTCTTC.

V gene TRBV5-1 combines with J gene TRBJ1-2, with D perhaps matching TRBD1 (5 bases). Trimming took 0 bases from V and 8 from J, leaving 17 bases between them. The CDR3 runs 15 residues. In germline, CDR1 is SGHRS, CDR2 YFSETQ. The CDR3 nucleotides are TGCGCCAGCAGCTTGGATGGGGGGACCACGGGAGGCTACACCTTC. This translates into CASSLDGGTTGGYTF.

The J gene is TRBJ1-1, the V gene TRBV14; unclear D gene. The V gene lost 2 bases and the J gene lost 1 base, with 8 bases spanning the gap. The CDR3 contains 14 residues. CDR1 is SGHDN, CDR2 FVKESK, per germline. In nucleotides, the CDR3 is TGTGCCAGCAGCCAAACTAACACGAACACTGAAGCTTTCTTT. Protein sequence: CASSQTNTNTEAFF.

V usage is TRBV2 and J usage is TRBJ2-7; 9 bases align to TRBD1. The CDR3 covers 13 residues. The V and J ends lost 7 bases and 6 bases, in that order; junction bases with no gene match: 7. Germline lookup yields CDR1 SNHLY and CDR2 FYNNEI. DNA for the CDR3: TGTGCCAGCAAAGGACAGGGGCCAAGCGAGCAGTACTTC. Translating gives CASKGQGPSEQYF.

The chain couples TRBV5-1 to TRBJ2-3, with 11 bases that match TRBD2. CDR1 SGHRS and CDR2 YFSETQ come from the germline V gene. This CDR3 contains 15 residues. The ends lost 3 bases at V and 7 bases at J; junction bases unmatched: 7. The CDR3 protein is CASSSPGLADYTQYF. CDR3 in DNA: TGCGCCAGCAGCTCCCCGGGACTAGCGGATTATACGCAGTATTTT.

This chain connects TRBV7-9 to TRBJ2-1, with 10 bases lining up with TRBD2. Germline V gene lookup returns CDR1 SEHNR and CDR2 FQNEAQ (reference sequence). The CDR3 is 17 amino acids. With 5 bases clipped from V and 5 bases from J, the junction kept 12 bases outside the gene matches. The CDR3: CASSAWPPSGRDNEQFF. CDR3 coding DNA: TGTGCCAGCAGCGCATGGCCTCCTAGCGGGAGAGACAATGAGCAGTTCTTC. The whole variable domain, filled in from reference TRBV7-9 and TRBJ2-1, reads DTGVSQNPRHKITKRGQNVTFRCDPISEHNRLYWYRQTLGQGPEFLTYFQNEAQLEKSRLLSDRFSAERPKGSFSTLEIQRTEQGDSAMYLCASSAWPPSGRDNEQFFGPGTRLTVL.

This clone showed up just a few times. The gene calls are TRBV5-6 and TRBJ2-5; TRBD1 matches at 9 bases. This CDR3 has 13 amino acids. CDR1 is SGHDT, CDR2 YYEEEE, per germline. Trimming at V came to 4 bases and at J to 9 bases, leaving 7 bases not matched to a gene. DNA for the CDR3: TGTGCCAGCAGCCGGGGGACAGGGTCGGCCCAGTACTTC. Protein sequence: CASSRGTGSAQYF.

The CDR3 loop reads CASSFGRGNQPQHF. In DNA, the CDR3 is TGTGCCAGCAGCTTTGGGAGGGGCAATCAGCCCCAGCATTTT. The chain couples TRBV7-8 to TRBJ1-5; D gene uncertain. The CDR3 has 14 amino acids. CDR1 and CDR2 from the germline V gene are SGHVS and FQNEAQ. The V gene lost 3 bases and the J gene lost 2 bases, with 8 bases spanning the gap.

The chain couples TRBV11-2 to TRBJ1-3; D uncertain. With 7 bases removed from V and 7 bases from J, the gap between germline ends came to 8 bases. This CDR3 comprises 11 residues. CDR1 and CDR2 from the germline V gene are SGHAT and FQNNGV. The CDR3 region has the DNA TGTGCCAGCAACCTACGCAACACCATATATTTT. Its translation: CASNLRNTIYF.

J is TRBJ2-7 and V is TRBV18; 8 bases are shared with TRBD2. The CDR3 extends over 15 amino acids. Germline loops: CDR1 KGHSH, CDR2 LQKENI. Germline trimming cut 6 bases from V and 2 bases from J; bases unmatched to any gene: 9. CDR3 in amino acids: CASSIPGLGAYEQYF. The CDR3 DNA reads TGTGCCAGCTCCATACCGGGACTAGGGGCCTACGAGCAGTACTTC.

The chain has TRBV28 and TRBJ2-1; the match to TRBD2 covers 10 bases. The CDR3 totals 17 residues. Trimming took 7 bases from V and 2 from J; bases not matched to a gene: 11. CDR1 MDHEN and CDR2 SYDVKM come from the germline V gene. The CDR3 reads CASNSRRLAGAYNEQFF. In nucleotides, the CDR3 is TGTGCCAGCAATTCTCGGCGGCTAGCGGGAGCCTACAATGAGCAGTTCTTC.

The chain couples TRBV10-3 to TRBJ1-5; TRBD1 is a possible D gene (5 bases). Germline loops: CDR1 ENHRY, CDR2 SYGVKD. The CDR3 totals 16 residues. V lost 2 bases and J lost 2, with 13 bases in between. The CDR3 sequence is CAISEKGLLGNQPQHF. In DNA, the CDR3 is TGTGCCATCAGTGAGAAGGGGTTGCTTGGCAATCAGCCCCAGCATTTT.

This chain joins TRBV5-1 and TRBJ2-3, with D possibly matching TRBD1 (6 bases). CDR1 and CDR2 (germline): SGHRS, YFSETQ. This CDR3 contains 12 residues. V was cut by 0 bases and J by 8 bases, with 7 bases left in between. Here the CDR3 reads CASSLEGVTQYF. The CDR3 coding sequence is TGCGCCAGCAGCTTGGAGGGGGTTACGCAGTATTTT.

Of note for this clone: The junction differs from germline at one of its ends, possibly a read error. The chain couples TRBV7-7 to TRBJ2-2; 8 bases line up with TRBD2. This CDR3 comprises 15 residues. Germline CDR1 reads SSHAT; CDR2 reads FNYEAQ (reference sequence). The CDR3 here is CASSLSGSGAGELFF. The CDR3, as DNA: TGTGCTAGCAGCTTAAGCGGGAGTGGCGCCGGGGAGCTGTTTTTT.

The genes are TRBV6-1 and TRBJ2-6; D not resolved. V shed 0 bases and J shed 2 bases, with 11 bases lying between them. The CDR3 totals 17 residues. Per the germline V gene, CDR1 is MNHNS and CDR2 is SASEGT. The CDR3 is CASSEAQMAPGANVLTF. The CDR3 nucleotides read TGTGCCAGCAGTGAAGCGCAGATGGCCCCTGGGGCCAACGTCCTGACTTTC.

A note on this clone: A junction end diverges from the germline sequence, so it may reflect a read error. This chain links TRBV15 with TRBJ1-5; D is ambiguous. CDR1 and CDR2 from the germline V gene are LNHNV and YYDKDF (reference sequence). The length of the CDR3 is 13 residues. The CDR3 DNA reads as TGTGCCACCAGTAGAGCAAGCAATCAGCCCCAGCATTTT. This encodes CATSRASNQPQHF.

V gene TRBV4-2 combines with J gene TRBJ1-3; TRBD1 might be the D (6 bases). The CDR3 length is 16 residues. V was clipped by 4 bases and J by 1 base, with 14 bases between them. Germline V gene data show CDR1 as LGHNA and CDR2 as YNFKEQ. The CDR3 nucleotides read TGTGCCAGCAGCCTTTTGACAGGAGAGTCTGGAAACACCATATATTTT. This translates into CASSLLTGESGNTIYF.

About this clone: The CDR3 does not end in the conserved phenylalanine or tryptophan, so this is likely a read error. This chain uses TRBV9 with TRBJ2-4; a weak D match, TRBD2 (7 bases). Trimming took 4 bases from V and 5 from J, leaving 13 bases between them. This CDR3 region has 14 residues. Germline V lookup: CDR1 SGDLS, CDR2 YYNGEE. CDR3 loop: CASSPRGGENIQYV. DNA of the CDR3: TGTGCCAGCAGCCCCAGGGGAGGGGAAAACATTCAGTACGTC.

This chain joins TRBV5-1 and TRBJ1-5, with D possibly matching TRBD1 (5 bases). The germline V gene encodes CDR1 SGHRS and CDR2 YFSETQ. The CDR3 runs 15 residues. With 1 base removed from V and 6 bases from J, the gap between germline ends came to 14 bases. The CDR3 region has the DNA TGCGCCAGCAGCTTGTGGGGGGGTGGTGGTCAGCCCCAGCATTTT. Its protein is CASSLWGGGGQPQHF. Full variable domain (missing parts from reference TRBV5-1 and TRBJ1-5): KAGVTQTPRYLIKTRGQQVTLSCSPISGHRSVSWYQQTPGQGLQFLFEYFSETQRNKGNFPGRFSGRQFSNSRSEMNVSTLELGDSALYLCASSLWGGGGQPQHFGDGTRLSIL.

The sample holds a few counts of this clone. The chain links TRBV28 to TRBJ2-5; TRBD2 matches 11 bases. The CDR3 totals 15 residues. Germline lookup yields CDR1 MDHEN and CDR2 SYDVKM. V dropped 8 bases and J dropped 5; count of bases not matched to a gene: 10. CDR3 coding DNA: TGTGCCAGCGGCAACTTAGCGGGAGGGCGGGAGACCCAGTACTTC. Translated, it gives CASGNLAGGRETQYF.

The gene calls are TRBV28 and TRBJ2-3; 13 bases are shared with TRBD2. The CDR3 sequence is 17 residues long. Losses at the gene ends were 4 bases for V and 2 bases for J; bases not matched to a gene: 6. Per the germline V gene, CDR1 is MDHEN and CDR2 is SYDVKM. CDR3 nucleotides: TGTGCCAGCAGTTCCGGGACTAGCGGGATGGTCACAGATACGCAGTATTTT. Translated, it gives CASSSGTSGMVTDTQYF.

The chain employs TRBV7-8 and TRBJ2-7; tentative D call: TRBD2 (6 bases). The CDR3 loop spans 15 amino acids. Germline CDR1 reads SGHVS; CDR2 reads FQNEAQ. V was clipped by 1 base and J by 1 base, with 11 bases between them. The CDR3, as DNA: TGTGCCAGCAGCTTAGAGGTAGCGGTTTCCTACGAGCAGTACTTC. Encoded protein: CASSLEVAVSYEQYF. The entire variable domain, with the rest obtained from reference TRBV7-8 and TRBJ2-7, is as follows: GAGVSQSPRYKVAKRGQDVALRCDPISGHVSLFWYQQALGQGPEFLTYFQNEAQLDKSGLPSDRFFAERPEGSVSTLKIQRTQQEDSAVYLCASSLEVAVSYEQYFGPGTRLTVT.

The chain combines TRBV6-5 with TRBJ2-7; 8 bases align to TRBD2. V lost 6 bases and J lost 4; bases outside the gene matches: 5. The V gene's germline CDR1 is MNHEY and CDR2 SVGAGI. The CDR3 length is 13 residues. In DNA, the CDR3 is TGTGCCAGCAGACCGGGACTAGGTTACGAGCAGTACTTC. It codes for CASRPGLGYEQYF.

The chain has TRBV11-2 and TRBJ1-3, with D uncertain. Germline CDR1 is SGHAT and CDR2 is FQNNGV. V lost 6 bases, J lost 11 bases, and 14 bases lay in between. The CDR3 consists of 12 residues. This CDR3 is CASRQWQEPIYF. The CDR3 region has the DNA TGTGCCAGCAGACAATGGCAGGAACCCATATATTTT.

This clone came up once. CDR3 bases: TGTGCCAGCAGCCAAGGCCCCAACGATAGACTGGAGCAGTTCTTC. Amino acid sequence: CASSQGPNDRLEQFF. The chain has TRBV4-2 and TRBJ2-1; D unresolved. The CDR3 covers 15 residues. The V and J ends lost 1 base and 10 bases respectively, with 17 bases between them. Germline values: CDR1 LGHNA, CDR2 YNFKEQ.

The chain joins TRBV11-2 to TRBJ2-1; 7 bases match TRBD2. The CDR3 covers 16 residues. J gave up 8 bases and V 1 base, and 11 bases lay outside the gene matches. Germline lookup yields CDR1 SGHAT and CDR2 FQNNGV. The CDR3 nucleotides read TGTGCCAGCAGCTTAGGGGGTAGCGGGTCAGGCGATGAGCAGTTCTTC. It translates to CASSLGGSGSGDEQFF.

The chain joins TRBV4-1 to TRBJ2-1; 7 bases align to TRBD2. With V trimmed by 4 bases and J by 15 bases, 9 bases remained unmatched. Per the germline V gene, CDR1 is MGHRA and CDR2 is YSYEKL. The CDR3 runs 12 residues. CDR3 loop: CASSPLPGGPFF. For the CDR3, the DNA is TGCGCCAGCAGCCCCTTACCGGGGGGTCCGTTCTTC.